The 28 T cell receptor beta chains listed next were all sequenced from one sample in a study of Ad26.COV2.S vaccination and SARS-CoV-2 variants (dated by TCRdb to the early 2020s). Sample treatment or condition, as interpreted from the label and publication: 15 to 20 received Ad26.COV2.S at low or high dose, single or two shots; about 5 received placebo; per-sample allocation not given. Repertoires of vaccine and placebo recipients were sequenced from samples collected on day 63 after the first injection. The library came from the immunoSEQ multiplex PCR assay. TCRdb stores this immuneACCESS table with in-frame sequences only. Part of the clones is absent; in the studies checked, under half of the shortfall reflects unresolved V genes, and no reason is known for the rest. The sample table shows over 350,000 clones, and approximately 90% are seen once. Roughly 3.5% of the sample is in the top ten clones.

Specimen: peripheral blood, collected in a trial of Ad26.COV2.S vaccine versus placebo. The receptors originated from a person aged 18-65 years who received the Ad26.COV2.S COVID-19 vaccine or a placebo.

The CDR3 is CASSLEGTDNEQFF. CDR3 DNA sequence: TGTGCCAGCAGCTTAGAAGGGACAGACAATGAGCAGTTCTTC. V usage is TRBV7-8 and J usage is TRBJ2-1; TRBD1 aligns across 7 bases. CDR3 length: 14 amino acids. Germline trimming cut 1 base from V and 5 bases from J; bases unmatched to any gene: 2. CDR1 and CDR2 from the germline V gene are SGHVS and FQNEAQ.

DNA for the CDR3: TGCAGCGTGGGGACAGGGGAAACAAATGGCTACACCTTC. The encoded protein is CSVGTGETNGYTF. The chain links TRBV29-1 to TRBJ1-2, with 10 bases that match TRBD1. CDR1 is SQVTM and CDR2 is ANQGSEA in the germline V gene. CDR3 length: 13 residues. Germline trimming cut 6 bases from V and 6 bases from J; bases unmatched to any gene: 7.

The CDR3: CASSQGSDTSSTDTQYF. DNA of the CDR3: TGTGCCAGCAGCCAAGGCTCGGACACATCTAGCACAGATACGCAGTATTTT. The rearrangement joins TRBV7-9 to TRBJ2-3; TRBD1 is a possible D gene (5 bases). Trimming left V 5 bases short and J 0 bases short, with 18 bases between. Per germline, CDR1 SEHNR and CDR2 FQNEAQ (reference sequence). The CDR3 is 17 residues long. Combining the CDR3 with reference TRBV7-9 and TRBJ2-3 gives the whole variable domain DTGVSQNPRHKITKRGQNVTFRCDPISEHNRLYWYRQTLGQGPEFLTYFQNEAQLEKSRLLSDRFSAERPKGSFSTLEIQRTEQGDSAMYLCASSQGSDTSSTDTQYFGPGTRLTVL.

The CDR3, as DNA: TGTGCCAGTAGTAAAGCGGGGGAAGACTACGAGCAGTACTTC. It codes for CASSKAGEDYEQYF. The gene calls are TRBV19 and TRBJ2-7; TRBD2 agrees at 8 bases. Germline CDR1 is LNHDA and CDR2 is SQIVND (reference sequence). Trimming at V came to 4 bases and at J to 3 bases, leaving 5 bases not matched to a gene. The CDR3 is made up of 14 amino acids.

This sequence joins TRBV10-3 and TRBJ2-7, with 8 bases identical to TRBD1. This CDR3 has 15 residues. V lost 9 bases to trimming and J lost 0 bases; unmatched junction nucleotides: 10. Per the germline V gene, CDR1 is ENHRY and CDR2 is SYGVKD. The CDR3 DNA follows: TGTGCCATAGGACAGGGAGACCTCAGCTCCTACGAGCAGTACTTC. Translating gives CAIGQGDLSSYEQYF.

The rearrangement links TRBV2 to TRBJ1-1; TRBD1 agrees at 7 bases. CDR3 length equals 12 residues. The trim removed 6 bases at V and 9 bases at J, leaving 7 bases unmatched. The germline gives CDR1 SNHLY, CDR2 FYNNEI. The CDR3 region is CASSGDREKAFF. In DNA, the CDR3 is TGTGCCAGCAGCGGTGACAGGGAGAAAGCTTTCTTT.

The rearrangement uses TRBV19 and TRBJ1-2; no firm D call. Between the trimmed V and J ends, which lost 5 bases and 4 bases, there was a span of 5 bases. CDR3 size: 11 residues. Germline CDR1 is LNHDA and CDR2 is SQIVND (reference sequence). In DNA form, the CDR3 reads TGTGCCAGTAGTCTGAGCTATGGCTACACCTTC. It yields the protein CASSLSYGYTF.

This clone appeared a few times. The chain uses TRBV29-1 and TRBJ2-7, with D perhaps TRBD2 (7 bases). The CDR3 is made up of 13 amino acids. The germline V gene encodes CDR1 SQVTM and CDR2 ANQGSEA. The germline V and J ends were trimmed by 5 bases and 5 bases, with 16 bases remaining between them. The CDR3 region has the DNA TGCAGCGTTAAAGCGGGGCCAGGGGACGAGCAGTACTTC. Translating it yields CSVKAGPGDEQYF.

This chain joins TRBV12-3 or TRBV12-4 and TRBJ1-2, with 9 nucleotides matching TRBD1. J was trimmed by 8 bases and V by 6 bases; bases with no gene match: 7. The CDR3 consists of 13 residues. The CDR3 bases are TGTGCCAGCAGCCGAGACAGGGGGAAAGGCTACACCTTC. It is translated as CASSRDRGKGYTF.

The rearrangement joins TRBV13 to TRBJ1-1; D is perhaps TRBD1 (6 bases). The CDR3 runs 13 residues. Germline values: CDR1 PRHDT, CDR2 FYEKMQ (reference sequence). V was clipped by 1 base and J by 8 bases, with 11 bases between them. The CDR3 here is CASSLEGTLEAFF. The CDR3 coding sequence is TGTGCCAGCAGCTTAGAGGGGACATTGGAAGCTTTCTTT.

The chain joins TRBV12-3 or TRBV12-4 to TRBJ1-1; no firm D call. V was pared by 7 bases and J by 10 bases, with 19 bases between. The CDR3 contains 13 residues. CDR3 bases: TGTGCCAGCACCCCCCTACCCGGGCAAGGAGCTTTCTTT. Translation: CASTPLPGQGAFF.

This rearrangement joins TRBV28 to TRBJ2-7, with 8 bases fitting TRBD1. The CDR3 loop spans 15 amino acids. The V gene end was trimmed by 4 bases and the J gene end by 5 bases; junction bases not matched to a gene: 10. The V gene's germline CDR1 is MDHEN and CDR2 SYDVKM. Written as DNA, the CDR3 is TGTGCCAGCAGTTCCATCGGGGACAGGATCAACGAGCAGTACTTC. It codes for CASSSIGDRINEQYF.

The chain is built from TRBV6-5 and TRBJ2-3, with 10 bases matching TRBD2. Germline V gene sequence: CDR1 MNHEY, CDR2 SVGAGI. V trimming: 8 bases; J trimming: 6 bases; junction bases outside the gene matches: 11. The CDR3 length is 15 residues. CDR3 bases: TGTGCCAGCGGTCCGGGACTAGCGTCCGGGGATACGCAGTATTTT. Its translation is CASGPGLASGDTQYF.

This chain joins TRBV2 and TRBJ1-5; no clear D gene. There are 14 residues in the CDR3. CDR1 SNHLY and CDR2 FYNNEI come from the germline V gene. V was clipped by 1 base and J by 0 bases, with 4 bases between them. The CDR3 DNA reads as TGTGCCAGCAGTGAAGATGGTAGCAATCAGCCCCAGCATTTT. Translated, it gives CASSEDGSNQPQHF.

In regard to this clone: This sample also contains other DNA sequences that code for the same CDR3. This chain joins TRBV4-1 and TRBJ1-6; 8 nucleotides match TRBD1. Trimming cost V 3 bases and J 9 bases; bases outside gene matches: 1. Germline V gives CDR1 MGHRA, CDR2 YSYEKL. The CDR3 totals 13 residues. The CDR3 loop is CASSQTGVSPLHF. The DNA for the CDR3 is TGCGCCAGCAGCCAGACAGGGGTTTCACCCCTCCACTTT.

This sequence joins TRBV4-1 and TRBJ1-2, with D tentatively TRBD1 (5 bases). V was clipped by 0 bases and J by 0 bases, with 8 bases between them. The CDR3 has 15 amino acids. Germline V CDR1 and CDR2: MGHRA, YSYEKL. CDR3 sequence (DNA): TGCGCCAGCAGCCAAGATCCGACAGCTAACTATGGCTACACCTTC. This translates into CASSQDPTANYGYTF.

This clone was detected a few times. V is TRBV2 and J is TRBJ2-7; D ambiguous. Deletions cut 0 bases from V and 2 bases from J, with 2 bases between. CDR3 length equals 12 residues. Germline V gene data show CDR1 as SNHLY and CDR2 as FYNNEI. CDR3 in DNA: TGTGCCAGCAGTGAAGCCCCCTACGAGCAGTACTTC. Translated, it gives CASSEAPYEQYF.

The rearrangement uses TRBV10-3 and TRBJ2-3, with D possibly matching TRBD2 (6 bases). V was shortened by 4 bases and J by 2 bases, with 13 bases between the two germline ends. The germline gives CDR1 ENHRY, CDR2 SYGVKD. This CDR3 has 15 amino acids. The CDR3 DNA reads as TGTGCCATCAGTGTCACTCGGGGGATCACAGATACGCAGTATTTT. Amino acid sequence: CAISVTRGITDTQYF.

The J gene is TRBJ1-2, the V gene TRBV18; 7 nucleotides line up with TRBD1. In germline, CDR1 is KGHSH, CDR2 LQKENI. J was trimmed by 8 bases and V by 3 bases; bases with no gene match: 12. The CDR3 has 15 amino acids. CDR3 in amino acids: CASSPLTQGGSGYTF. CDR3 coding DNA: TGTGCCAGCTCACCCCTGACCCAGGGGGGTAGCGGCTACACCTTC. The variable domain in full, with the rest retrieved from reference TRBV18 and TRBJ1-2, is NAGVMQNPRHLVRRRGQEARLRCSPMKGHSHVYWYRQLPEEGLKFMVYLQKENIIDESGMPKERFSAEFPKEGPSILRIQQVVRGDSAAYFCASSPLTQGGSGYTFGSGTRLTVV.

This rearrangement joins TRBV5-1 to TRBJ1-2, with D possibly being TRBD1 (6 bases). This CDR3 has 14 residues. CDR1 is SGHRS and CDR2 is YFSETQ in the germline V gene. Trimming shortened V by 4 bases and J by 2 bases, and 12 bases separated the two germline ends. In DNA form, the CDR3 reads TGCGCCAGCAGCACGGACAGCCTAAACTATGGCTACACCTTC. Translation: CASSTDSLNYGYTF.

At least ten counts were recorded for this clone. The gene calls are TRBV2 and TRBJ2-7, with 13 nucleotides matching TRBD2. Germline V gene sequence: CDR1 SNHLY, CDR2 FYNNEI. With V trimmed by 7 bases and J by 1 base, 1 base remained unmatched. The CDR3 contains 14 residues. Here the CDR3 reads CASKGLAGSYEQYF. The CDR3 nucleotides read TGTGCCAGCAAGGGACTAGCGGGGTCCTACGAGCAGTACTTC.

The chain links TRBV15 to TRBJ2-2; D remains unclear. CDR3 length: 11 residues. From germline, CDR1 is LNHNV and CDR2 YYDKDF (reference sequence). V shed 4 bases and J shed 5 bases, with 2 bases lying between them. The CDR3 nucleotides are TGTGCCACCAGCAATACCGGGGAGCTGTTTTTT. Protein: CATSNTGELFF.

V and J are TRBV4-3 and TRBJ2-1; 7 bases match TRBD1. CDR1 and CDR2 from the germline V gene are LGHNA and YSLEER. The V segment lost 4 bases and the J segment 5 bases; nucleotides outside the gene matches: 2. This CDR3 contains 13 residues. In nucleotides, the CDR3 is TGCGCCAGCAGCCCGGGGACAGACAATGAGCAGTTCTTC. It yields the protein CASSPGTDNEQFF.

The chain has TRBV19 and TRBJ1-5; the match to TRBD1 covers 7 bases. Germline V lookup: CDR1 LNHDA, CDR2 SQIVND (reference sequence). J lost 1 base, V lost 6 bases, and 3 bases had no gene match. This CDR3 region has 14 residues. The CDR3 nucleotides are TGTGCCAGTAGCCCGGACAGGAGCAATCAGCCCCAGCATTTT. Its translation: CASSPDRSNQPQHF.

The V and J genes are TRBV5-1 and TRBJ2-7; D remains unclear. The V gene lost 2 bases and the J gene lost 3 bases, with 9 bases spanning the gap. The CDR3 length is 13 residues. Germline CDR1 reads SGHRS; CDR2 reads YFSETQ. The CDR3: CASSLQSGYEQYF. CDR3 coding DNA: TGCGCCAGCAGCTTACAATCCGGCTACGAGCAGTACTTC.

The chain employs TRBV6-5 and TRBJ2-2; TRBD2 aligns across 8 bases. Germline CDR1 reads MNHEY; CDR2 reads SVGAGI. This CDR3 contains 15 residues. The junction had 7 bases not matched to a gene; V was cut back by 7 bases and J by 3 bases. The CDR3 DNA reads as TGTGCCAGCATGCAAGCGGGGGAGTACACCGGGGAGCTGTTTTTT. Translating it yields CASMQAGEYTGELFF.

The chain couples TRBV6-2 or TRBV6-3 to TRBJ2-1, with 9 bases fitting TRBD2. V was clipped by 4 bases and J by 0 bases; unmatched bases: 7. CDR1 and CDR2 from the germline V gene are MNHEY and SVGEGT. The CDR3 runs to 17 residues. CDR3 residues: CASSSRLAGFSYNEQFF. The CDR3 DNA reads TGTGCCAGCAGTTCCCGCCTAGCGGGGTTCTCCTACAATGAGCAGTTCTTC.

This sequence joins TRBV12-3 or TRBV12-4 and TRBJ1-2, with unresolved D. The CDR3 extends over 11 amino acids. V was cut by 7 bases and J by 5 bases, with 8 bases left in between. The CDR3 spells CASTNRYGYTF. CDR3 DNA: TGTGCCAGCACCAACCGATATGGCTACACCTTC.